This T cell receptor beta chain was obtained from a study of T cell responses to AZD1222 COVID-19 vaccine. The germline gives CDR1 SGDLS, CDR2 YYNGEE. The CDR3 runs 15 residues. The V gene end was trimmed by 2 bases and the J gene end by 2 bases; junction bases not matched to a gene: 3. The repertoire was sequenced with immunoSEQ multiplex PCR; TCRdb's copy has only in-frame clones and lacks some. Among roughly 170,000 clones listed, approximately 94% were seen once. This clone was seen just once. The chain links TRBV9 to TRBJ1-3, with 8 nucleotides matching TRBD1. The sample consisted of peripheral blood, taken 28 days after the second AZD1222 dose. This TCR derives from an adult who received the AZD1222 COVID-19 vaccine. This CDR3 is CASSVDRAPGNTIYF. The CDR3 DNA is TGTGCCAGCAGCGTGGACAGGGCTCCTGGAAACACCATATATTTT.